The source of this T cell receptor beta chain is a study of tumor-infiltrating lymphocytes in localized non-small cell lung cancer. Concerning this clone: The antigen remains undetermined.

CDR1 and CDR2 (germline): SGDLS, YYNGEE. The CDR3 length is 17 residues. Trimming cost V 4 bases and J 0 bases; bases outside gene matches: 8. Study results and caveats: Different pieces of the same tissue went to different assays, confounding technical variation with intratumor heterogeneity.

The repertoire was sequenced with immunoSEQ multiplex PCR; TCRdb's copy has only in-frame clones and lacks some. The table has roughly 9,500 clones, around 72% seen once. The sequence derives from a human donor with non-small cell lung cancer. Sequenced sample: lung tumor tissue. V and J are TRBV9 and TRBJ2-1, with 9 bases matching TRBD2. The CDR3 here is CASSHSLREGSYNEQFF. DNA for the CDR3: TGTGCCAGCAGCCATAGCCTGCGGGAGGGCTCCTACAATGAGCAGTTCTTC. The full variable domain, its missing parts supplied by reference TRBV9 and TRBJ2-1, is DSGVTQTPKHLITATGQRVTLRCSPRSGDLSVYWYQQSLDQGLQFLIQYYNGEERAKGNILERFSAQQFPDLHSELNLSSLELGDSALYFCASSHSLREGSYNEQFFGPGTRLTVL.